Included here is one TCR beta chain sequence, with context. What this receptor recognizes is not known. It has no much larger one-base neighbor in the sample; base qualities were not kept. Libraries were constructed by 5' RACE. This sample was sequenced with an Illumina HiSeq 2000. Template switching introduced a universal primer binding site; the final cDNA contained a unique molecular identifier, enabling accurate counting of TCR cDNA molecules. Specific primers in the conserved constant-segment region were used to synthesize first-strand cDNA for the TCR alpha and beta chains. To control for contamination, each cDNA library was double barcoded with a SMART-Mk sample barcode plus Illumina barcodes. TruSeq adapter sequences and Illumina sample barcodes were added in two successive PCR steps. Sequencing of the TCR alpha and beta cDNA libraries was done on the Illumina HiSeq platform using custom primers. Concerning the study's data processing: Raw reads were processed with MiGEC to extract unique molecular identifiers, and MiXCR was used to determine CDR3 positions. Recombination models were inferred per individual with the repgenHMM and IGoR tools using an EM algorithm. Shared clonotype analysis was performed with the tcR package in R, normalizing sharing by the product of cloneset sizes. To study raw recombination free of thymic and clonal selection effects, out-of-frame nonproductive sequences were analyzed. TCRdb applied fastp at Q25 and MiXCR to the public reads, then kept only in-frame beta chains. Duplicate CDR3 protein sequences are folded into a single record with the most common DNA and genes. TCRdb's processing, not the study's, gives the V and J calls here. This sample lists fewer than 550,000 distinct CDR3 sequences; about 15% were detected once. The top ten clones comprise around 0.48% of the sample.

These data come from a study of identical twins (dated by TCRdb to about 2016). At the level of the whole study: TCR alpha and beta repertoires from monozygotic twins, unrelated adults of various ages and cord blood were deep-sequenced to test whether fetal clonotypes persist. To rule out contamination, replicate twin experiments were performed at different times with different library preparation protocols.

The cysteine opens and the phenylalanine closes a CDR3 of 16 amino acids. Of all the DNA, just the CDR3 is kept, 48 bases in frame from base 1. V has 9 bases trimmed and J has 6 bases trimmed; junction bases matching no gene number 14. The germline V gene (reference sequence) supplies CDR1 SGHKS and CDR2 YYEKEE. The full study reports these points: Invariant T cells such as MAIT and iNKT could partly confound zero-insertion analyses, although diverse VJ usage argued against such confounding for most clonotypes. Excess twin sharing in beta out-of-frame sequences was weaker because fewer shared sequences lowered the signal-to-noise ratio. Abundant cord blood beta clonotypes had fewer insertions, young adult naive repertoires showed a similar but weaker trend, and memory repertoires showed no such trend. In monozygotic twins, out-of-frame TCR alpha sharing was systematically underestimated by recombination models, although the models agreed with sharing between unrelated individuals. Because the same donors could not be followed over many years, conclusions were based on cross-sectional statistical analysis. Compared with coincidental sharing between unrelated individuals, out-of-frame TCR alpha sequences shared between twins showed an excess of sequences with low generation probability.

Only healthy Caucasian donors were included. The twin cohort consisted of three pairs of female monozygotic twins, all aged roughly 18 to 30 years. CD4+ and CD8+ T cell populations were isolated with positive isolation kits from Invitrogen. The sample also formed part of further work on yellow fever vaccine responses in identical twins. The other study reports the following: The authors reported that the T cell response to vaccination in identical twins appeared partly convergent and partly personalized. The study precisely tracked vaccine-responding T cell clones in identical twins.

The TCR sequence derives from a woman aged 18-29 years in good health. The sample taken for sequencing was CD4+ T cells sorted from blood. The V and J genes are TRBV5-5 and TRBJ1-6, with 8 bases aligning to TRBD1. DNA sequence: TGTGCCACCACGGGGTATGGACAGGGCGGTAATTCACCCCTCCACTTT. Its amino acids are CATTGYGQGGNSPLHF.